These T cell receptor beta chains were read from a single sample in a study of T cells after yellow fever vaccination. MiXCR, run by TCRdb on the 5' RACE reads, gives a single entry per CDR3 protein. The data hold 400,000 or so distinct CDR3 sequences, with about 6% observed a single time. Sample: PBMCs, taken 5 days after the yellow fever booster vaccination. The receptors stem from a man aged 25 to 45 who received the YFV17D yellow fever vaccine. Each CDR3 is given with its conserved first and last residue. Where a row states a size, it is once, few, many or the class of an expanded clone; other rows omit it.

V gene: TRBV12-3/TRBV12-4; clone size: .; CDR3 protein: CASSLVGTAQYF
V gene: TRBV20-1; clone size: many; CDR3 protein: CSANIDGSALQVNEQFF
V gene: TRBV7-2; clone size: many; CDR3 protein: CASSHRPGLLTDTQYF
V gene: TRBV4-3; clone size: once; CDR3 protein: CASSLFSHSNTDTQYF
V gene: TRBV29-1; clone size: few; CDR3 protein: CSVVWRSTDTQYF
V gene: TRBV11-2; clone size: .; CDR3 protein: CASSSVAGGPLYEQYF
V gene: TRBV9; clone size: many; CDR3 protein: CASSVGVSTDTQYF
V gene: TRBV5-1; clone size: many; CDR3 protein: CASSLSLGLRNEQYF
V gene: TRBV3-1; clone size: many; CDR3 protein: CASSQPGGHEQFF
V gene: TRBV5-1; clone size: many; CDR3 protein: CASSLESSYNEQFF
V gene: TRBV20-1; clone size: many; CDR3 protein: CSVPFWGVETQYF
V gene: TRBV20-1; clone size: .; CDR3 protein: CSASLGLAYNEQFF
V gene: TRBV20-1; clone size: many; CDR3 protein: CSALPQDRLYGYTF
V gene: TRBV11-1; clone size: .; CDR3 protein: CASSWRLRGAESSYEQYF